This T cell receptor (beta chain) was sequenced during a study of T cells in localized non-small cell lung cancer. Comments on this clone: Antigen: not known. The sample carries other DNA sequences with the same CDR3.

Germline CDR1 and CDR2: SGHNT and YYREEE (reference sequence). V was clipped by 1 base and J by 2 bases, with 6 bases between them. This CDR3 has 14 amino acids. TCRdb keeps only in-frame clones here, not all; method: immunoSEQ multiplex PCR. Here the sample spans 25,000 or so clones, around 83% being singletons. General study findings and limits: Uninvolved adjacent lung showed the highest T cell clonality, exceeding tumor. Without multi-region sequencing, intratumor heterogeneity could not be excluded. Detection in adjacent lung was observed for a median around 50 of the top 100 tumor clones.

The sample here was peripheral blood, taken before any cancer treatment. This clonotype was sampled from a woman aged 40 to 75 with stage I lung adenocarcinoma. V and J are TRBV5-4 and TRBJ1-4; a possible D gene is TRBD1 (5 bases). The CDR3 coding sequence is TGTGCCAGCAGCTTGCAGGGCACTAATGAAAAACTGTTTTTT. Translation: CASSLQGTNEKLFF.